This T cell receptor (beta chain) was recorded in a study of T cell changes during pregnancy in multiple sclerosis. Produced via immunoSEQ multiplex PCR; TCRdb's table is partial and in-frame only. The sample holds approximately 60,000 clones, around 93% seen once. Source: CD8+ T cells from peripheral blood mononuclear cells, taken in the second trimester of pregnancy. The receptor was derived from a female donor with multiple sclerosis, enrolled in a pregnancy study.

CDR3 region: CASSSGGSSYNEQFF. The DNA of the CDR3 is TGTGCCAGCAGCTCCGGAGGGAGCTCCTACAATGAGCAGTTCTTC. The chain has TRBV11-2 and TRBJ2-1, with D maybe TRBD2 (6 bases). Trimming cost V 4 bases and J 0 bases, with 10 bases left between them. Germline V lookup: CDR1 SGHAT, CDR2 FQNNGV. The CDR3 is made up of 15 amino acids.